The TCR beta chain described here comes from a study of shared clonotypes between healthy human individuals. Study results and limitations: Shared across four donors were about 4.6% of the naive CD4 clonotypes. Despite large depth, rarefaction showed incomplete sorted-subset sequencing.

V gave up 9 bases and J gave up 6 bases, with 21 bases separating them. The germline gives CDR1 MNHNS, CDR2 SASEGT. The CDR3 totals 15 residues. The method was immunoSEQ multiplex PCR; TCRdb's version includes in-frame clones alone and lacks a portion of them. The table shows 600,000 to 750,000 clones, with less than 95% occurring only once. This clone came up a few times. Its antigen is undetermined. The chain is built from TRBV6-1 and TRBJ2-1; tentatively, D is TRBD2 (5 bases). The sequence derives from a young man in good health. Some clones in this sample may be carry-over from other donors' samples. Sequences were obtained from memory CD8+ T cells from PBMCs. Specified subset: CD45RO+ cells pooled with CCR7-negative TemRA cells. The CDR3 DNA reads TGTGCCAGTACCAAGGAGCGAAGCGGCGGCAATGAGCAGTTCTTC. Encoded protein: CASTKERSGGNEQFF.